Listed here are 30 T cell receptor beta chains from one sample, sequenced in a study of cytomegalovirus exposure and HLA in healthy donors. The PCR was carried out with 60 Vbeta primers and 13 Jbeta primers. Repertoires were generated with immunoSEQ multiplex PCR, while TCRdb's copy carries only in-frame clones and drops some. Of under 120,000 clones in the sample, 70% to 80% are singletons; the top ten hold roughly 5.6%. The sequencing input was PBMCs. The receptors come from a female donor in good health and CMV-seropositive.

In DNA, the CDR3 is TGCGCCAGCAGCCGGATTCTACAGGGGAACGAGCAGTACTTC. Protein product: CASSRILQGNEQYF. V usage is TRBV4-3 and J usage is TRBJ2-7; TRBD1 agrees at 7 bases. Germline CDR1 LGHNA, CDR2 YSLEER. This CDR3 has 14 residues. Trimming at V came to 4 bases and at J to 5 bases, leaving 8 bases not matched to a gene.

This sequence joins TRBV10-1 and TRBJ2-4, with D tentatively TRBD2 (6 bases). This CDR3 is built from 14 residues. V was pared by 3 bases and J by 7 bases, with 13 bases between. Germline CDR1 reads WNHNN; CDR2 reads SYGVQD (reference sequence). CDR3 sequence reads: CASSDGGSWNIQYF. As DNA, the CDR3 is TGCGCCAGCAGTGATGGGGGGAGTTGGAACATTCAGTACTTC.

DNA of the CDR3: TGCGCCAGCAGCCGCCTGACAGGGGGTAAAACTGAAAAACTGTTTTTT. Its protein is CASSRLTGGKTEKLFF. This chain links TRBV4-3 with TRBJ1-4; 9 nucleotides line up with TRBD1. The germline gives CDR1 LGHNA, CDR2 YSLEER. V shed 4 bases and J 7 bases; nucleotides not matched to a gene: 10. This CDR3 comprises 16 residues.

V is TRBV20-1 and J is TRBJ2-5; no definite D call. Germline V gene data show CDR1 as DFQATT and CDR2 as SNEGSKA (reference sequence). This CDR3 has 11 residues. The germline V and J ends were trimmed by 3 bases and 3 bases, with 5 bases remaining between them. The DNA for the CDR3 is TGCAGTGCTAGGGCGGAAGAGACCCAGTACTTC. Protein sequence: CSARAEETQYF.

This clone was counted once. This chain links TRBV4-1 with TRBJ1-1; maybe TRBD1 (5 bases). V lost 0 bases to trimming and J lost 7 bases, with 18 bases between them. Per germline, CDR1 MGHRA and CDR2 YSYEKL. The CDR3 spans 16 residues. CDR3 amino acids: CASSQDYRRQTHEAFF. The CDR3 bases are TGCGCCAGCAGCCAAGATTATCGGCGACAGACACATGAAGCTTTCTTT.

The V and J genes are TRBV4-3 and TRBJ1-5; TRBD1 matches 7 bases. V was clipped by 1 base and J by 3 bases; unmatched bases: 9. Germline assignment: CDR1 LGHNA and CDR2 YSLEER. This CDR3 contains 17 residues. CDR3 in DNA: TGCGCCAGCAGCCAAGTGCTCATACAGGGGAACAATCAGCCCCAGCATTTT. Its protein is CASSQVLIQGNNQPQHF.

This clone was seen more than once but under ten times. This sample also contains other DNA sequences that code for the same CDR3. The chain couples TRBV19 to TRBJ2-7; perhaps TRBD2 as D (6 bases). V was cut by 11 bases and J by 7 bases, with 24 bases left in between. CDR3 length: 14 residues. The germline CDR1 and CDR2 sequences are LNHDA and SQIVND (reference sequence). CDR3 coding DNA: TGTGCCTCTGGAGGACGGGAGCGACCTGGGGAGCAGTACTTC. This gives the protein CASGGRERPGEQYF.

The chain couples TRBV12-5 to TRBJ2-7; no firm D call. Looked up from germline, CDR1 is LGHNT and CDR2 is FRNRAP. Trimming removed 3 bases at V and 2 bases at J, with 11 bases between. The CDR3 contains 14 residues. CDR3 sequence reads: CASGFPGITYEQYF. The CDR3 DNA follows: TGTGCTAGTGGTTTTCCAGGTATTACCTACGAGCAGTACTTC.

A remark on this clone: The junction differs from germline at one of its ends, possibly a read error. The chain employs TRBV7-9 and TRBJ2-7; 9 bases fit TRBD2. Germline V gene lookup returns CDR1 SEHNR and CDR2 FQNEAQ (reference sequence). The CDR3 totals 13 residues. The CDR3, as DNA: TGTGCCAGCAGCGTAGCGGGAGCCCACGAGCAGTACTTC. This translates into CASSVAGAHEQYF.

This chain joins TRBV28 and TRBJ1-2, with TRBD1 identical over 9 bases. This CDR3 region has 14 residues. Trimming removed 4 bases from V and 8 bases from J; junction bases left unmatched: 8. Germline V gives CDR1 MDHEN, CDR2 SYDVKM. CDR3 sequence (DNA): TGTGCCAGCAGTTCTACACAGGGGGCGTGGGGCTACACCTTC. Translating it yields CASSSTQGAWGYTF.

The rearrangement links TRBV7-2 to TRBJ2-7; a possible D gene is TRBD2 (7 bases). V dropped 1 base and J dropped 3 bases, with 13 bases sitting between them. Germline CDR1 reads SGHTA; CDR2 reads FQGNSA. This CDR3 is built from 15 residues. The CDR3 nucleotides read TGTGCCAGCAGCTTAGAGACGGGGGGCCACTACGAGCAGTACTTC. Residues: CASSLETGGHYEQYF.

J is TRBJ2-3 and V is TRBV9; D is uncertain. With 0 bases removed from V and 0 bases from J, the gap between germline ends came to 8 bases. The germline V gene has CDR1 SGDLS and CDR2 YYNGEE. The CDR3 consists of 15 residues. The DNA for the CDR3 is TGTGCCAGCAGCGTAGGGGCAGATAGCACAGATACGCAGTATTTT. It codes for CASSVGADSTDTQYF. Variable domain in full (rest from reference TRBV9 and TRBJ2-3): DSGVTQTPKHLITATGQRVTLRCSPRSGDLSVYWYQQSLDQGLQFLIQYYNGEERAKGNILERFSAQQFPDLHSELNLSSLELGDSALYFCASSVGADSTDTQYFGPGTRLTVL.

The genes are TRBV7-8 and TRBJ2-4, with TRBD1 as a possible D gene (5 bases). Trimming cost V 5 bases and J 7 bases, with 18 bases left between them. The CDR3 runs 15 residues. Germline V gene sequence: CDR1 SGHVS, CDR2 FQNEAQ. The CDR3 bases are TGTGCCAGCAGCCAAACGGGCACAAAGGGGAACATTCAGTACTTC. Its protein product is CASSQTGTKGNIQYF.

CDR3 loop: CASSLRTSGNNEQFF. CDR3 DNA sequence: TGCGCCAGCAGCCTCCGGACTAGCGGGAACAATGAGCAGTTCTTC. The chain carries TRBV5-1 and TRBJ2-1, with 12 bases aligning to TRBD2. V shed 4 bases, J shed 5 bases, and the junction held 4 bases outside the gene matches. The germline V gene has CDR1 SGHRS and CDR2 YFSETQ. CDR3 length equals 15 residues.

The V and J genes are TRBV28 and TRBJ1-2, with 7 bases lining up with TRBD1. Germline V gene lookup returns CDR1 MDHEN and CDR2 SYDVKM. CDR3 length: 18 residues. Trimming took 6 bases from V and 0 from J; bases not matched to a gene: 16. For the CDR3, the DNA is TGTGCCAGCAGACCCCCCCACATCTCGACAGGGTCTAACTATGGCTACACCTTC. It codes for CASRPPHISTGSNYGYTF.

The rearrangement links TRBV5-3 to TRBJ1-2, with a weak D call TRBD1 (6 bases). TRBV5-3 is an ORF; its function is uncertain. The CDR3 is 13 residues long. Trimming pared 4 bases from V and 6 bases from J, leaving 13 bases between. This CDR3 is CARSGGGGDGYTF. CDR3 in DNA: TGTGCCAGAAGCGGAGGAGGGGGGGATGGCTACACCTTC.

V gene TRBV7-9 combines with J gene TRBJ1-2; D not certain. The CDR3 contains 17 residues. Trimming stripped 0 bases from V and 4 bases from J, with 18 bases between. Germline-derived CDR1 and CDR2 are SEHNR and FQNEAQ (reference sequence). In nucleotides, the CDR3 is TGTGCCAGCAGCTTAGCGTCGGCAGGCCTCCTTAGCTATGGCTACACCTTC. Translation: CASSLASAGLLSYGYTF. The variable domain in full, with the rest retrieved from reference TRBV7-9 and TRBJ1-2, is DTGVSQNPRHKITKRGQNVTFRCDPISEHNRLYWYRQTLGQGPEFLTYFQNEAQLEKSRLLSDRFSAERPKGSFSTLEIQRTEQGDSAMYLCASSLASAGLLSYGYTFGSGTRLTVV.

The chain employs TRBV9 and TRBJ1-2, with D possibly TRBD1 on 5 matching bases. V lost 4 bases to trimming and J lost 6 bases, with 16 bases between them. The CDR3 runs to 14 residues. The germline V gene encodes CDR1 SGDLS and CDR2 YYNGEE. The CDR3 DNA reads TGTGCCAGCAGCCCAGGACATTCTGGCAATGGCTACACCTTC. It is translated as CASSPGHSGNGYTF.

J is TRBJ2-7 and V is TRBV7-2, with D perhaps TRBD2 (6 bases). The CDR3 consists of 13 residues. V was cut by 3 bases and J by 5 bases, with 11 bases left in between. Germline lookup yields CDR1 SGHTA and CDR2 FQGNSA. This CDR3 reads CASSLVGGDEQYF. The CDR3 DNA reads TGTGCCAGCAGCTTGGTCGGAGGGGACGAGCAGTACTTC.

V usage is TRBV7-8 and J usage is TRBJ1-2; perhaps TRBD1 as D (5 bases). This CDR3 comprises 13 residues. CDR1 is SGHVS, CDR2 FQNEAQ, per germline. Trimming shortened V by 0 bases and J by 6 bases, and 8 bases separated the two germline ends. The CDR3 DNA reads TGTGCCAGCAGCTTAGCGTCAGGGAATGGCTACACCTTC. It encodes CASSLASGNGYTF.

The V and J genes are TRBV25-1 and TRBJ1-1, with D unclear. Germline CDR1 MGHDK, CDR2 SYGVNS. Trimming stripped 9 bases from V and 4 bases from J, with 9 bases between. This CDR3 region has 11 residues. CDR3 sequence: CASKRSTEAFF. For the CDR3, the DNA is TGTGCCAGTAAGAGGAGCACTGAAGCTTTCTTT.

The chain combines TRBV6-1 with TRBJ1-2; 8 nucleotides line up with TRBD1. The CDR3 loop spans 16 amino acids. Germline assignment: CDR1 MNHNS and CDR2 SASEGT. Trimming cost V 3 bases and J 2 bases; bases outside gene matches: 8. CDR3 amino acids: CASSDLGGQANYGYTF. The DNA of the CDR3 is TGTGCCAGCAGTGATCTTGGGGGACAGGCCAACTATGGCTACACCTTC.

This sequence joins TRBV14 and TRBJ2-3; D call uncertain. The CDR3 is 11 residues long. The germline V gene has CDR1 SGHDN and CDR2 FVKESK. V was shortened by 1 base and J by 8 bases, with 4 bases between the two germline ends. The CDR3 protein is CASSQALTQYF. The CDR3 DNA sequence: TGTGCCAGCAGCCAAGCACTTACGCAGTATTTT. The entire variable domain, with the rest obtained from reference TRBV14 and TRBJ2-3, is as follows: EAGVTQFPSHSVIEKGQTVTLRCDPISGHDNLYWYRRVMGKEIKFLLHFVKESKQDESGMPNNRFLAERTGGTYSTLKVQPAELEDSGVYFCASSQALTQYFGPGTRLTVL.

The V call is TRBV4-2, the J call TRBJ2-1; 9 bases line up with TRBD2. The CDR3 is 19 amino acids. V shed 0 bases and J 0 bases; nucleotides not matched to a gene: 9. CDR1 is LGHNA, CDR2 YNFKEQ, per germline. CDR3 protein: CASSQEFSGSSSSYNEQFF. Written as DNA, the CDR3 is TGTGCCAGCAGCCAAGAATTTAGCGGGAGCTCCTCCTCCTACAATGAGCAGTTCTTC.

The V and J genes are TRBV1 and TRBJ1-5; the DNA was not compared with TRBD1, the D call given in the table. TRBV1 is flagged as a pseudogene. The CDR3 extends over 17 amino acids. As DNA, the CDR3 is TGCACCAGCAGCCAAGATCGAGTCAGGGATAGCAATCAGCCCCAGCATTTT. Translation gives CTSSQDRVRDSNQPQHF.

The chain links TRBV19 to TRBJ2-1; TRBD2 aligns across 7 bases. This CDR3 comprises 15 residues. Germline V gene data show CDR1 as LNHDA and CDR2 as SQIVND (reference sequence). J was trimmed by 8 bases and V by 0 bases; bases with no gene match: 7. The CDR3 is CASSIDWGGLYEQFF. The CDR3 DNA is TGTGCCAGTAGTATAGATTGGGGGGGTTTGTATGAGCAGTTCTTC.

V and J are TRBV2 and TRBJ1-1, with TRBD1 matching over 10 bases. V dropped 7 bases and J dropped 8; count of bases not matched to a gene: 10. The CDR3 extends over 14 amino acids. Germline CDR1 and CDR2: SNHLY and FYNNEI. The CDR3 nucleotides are TGTGCCAGCACGGGACAGGGGCGGGGGGAAGAAGCTTTCTTT. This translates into CASTGQGRGEEAFF.

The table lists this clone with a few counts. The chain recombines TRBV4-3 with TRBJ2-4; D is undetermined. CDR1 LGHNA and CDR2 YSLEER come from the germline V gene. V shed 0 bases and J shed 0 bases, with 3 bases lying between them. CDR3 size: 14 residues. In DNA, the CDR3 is TGCGCCAGCAGCCAAGACCTAGCCAAAAACATTCAGTACTTC. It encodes CASSQDLAKNIQYF.

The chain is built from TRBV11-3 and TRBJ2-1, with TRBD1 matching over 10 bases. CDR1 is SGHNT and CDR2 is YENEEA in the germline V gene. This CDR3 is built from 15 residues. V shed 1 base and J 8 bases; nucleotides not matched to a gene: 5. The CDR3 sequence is CASSLGGQGSYEQFF. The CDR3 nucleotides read TGTGCCAGCAGCTTAGGGGGACAGGGGTCGTATGAGCAGTTCTTC.

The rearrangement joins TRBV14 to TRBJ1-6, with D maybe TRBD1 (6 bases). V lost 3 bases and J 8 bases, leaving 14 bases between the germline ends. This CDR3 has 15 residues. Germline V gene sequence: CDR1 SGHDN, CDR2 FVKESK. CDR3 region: CASSHIQGRDSPLHF. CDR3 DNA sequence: TGTGCCAGCAGCCACATACAGGGAAGGGATTCACCCCTCCACTTT.